The T cell receptor (beta chain) described here comes from a study of blood T cell repertoires in COVID-19. For the study at large: Some COVID-19 samples were acute and others convalescent; all came from the United States, Italy and Spain.

V shed 1 base and J shed 0 bases, with 10 bases lying between them. Germline V gene lookup returns CDR1 ENHRY and CDR2 SYGVKD. The CDR3 totals 15 residues. How the authors handled the data: Cell counts per sample came from amplifying reference gene primers. The assay was immunoSEQ multiplex PCR, and TCRdb's table has in-frame clones only and misses some. The V and J calls and clone size are taken from that table; D and trimming were inferred from the DNA. This table holds 52,000 or so clones, 85% found once. The TCR was taken from a human donor in a cohort sampled during active COVID-19. The gene calls are TRBV10-3 and TRBJ2-7; possibly TRBD1 for D (5 bases). Sequencing used peripheral blood. DNA for the CDR3: TGTGCCATCAGTGAGTTAGAAGGGGTCTCCTACGAGCAGTACTTC. Its translation is CAISELEGVSYEQYF.